The 28 T cell receptor beta chains reported below all come from one sample, sequenced in a study of T cell responses to AZD1222 COVID-19 vaccine. The table came from immunoSEQ multiplex PCR; TCRdb's copy has only in-frame clones and leaves some out. Among 120,000 or so clones, about 90% were seen once, and the ten largest hold about 4.4%. The starting material was peripheral blood, obtained on day 0 of MenACWY control vaccination. Source of these receptors: an adult in good health.

This chain uses TRBV7-9 with TRBJ2-2, with 13 positions matching TRBD2. This CDR3 contains 18 residues. Germline CDR1 reads SEHNR; CDR2 reads FQNEAQ (reference sequence). J gave up 1 base and V 4 bases, and 6 bases lay outside the gene matches. The CDR3 is CASSSRLAGGQNTGELFF. The CDR3, as DNA: TGTGCCAGCAGCTCTCGACTAGCGGGGGGTCAGAACACCGGGGAGCTGTTTTTT. Based on the CDR3 plus reference TRBV7-9 and TRBJ2-2, the full variable domain is DTGVSQNPRHKITKRGQNVTFRCDPISEHNRLYWYRQTLGQGPEFLTYFQNEAQLEKSRLLSDRFSAERPKGSFSTLEIQRTEQGDSAMYLCASSSRLAGGQNTGELFFGEGSRLTVL.

The rearrangement links TRBV21-1 to TRBJ1-2. TRBV21-1 is a pseudogene locus. There are 19 residues in the CDR3. CDR3 loop: CASSKEDIQGRPEDYGYTF. The CDR3 nucleotides are TGTGCCAGCAGCAAAGAGGACATCCAGGGACGACCAGAGGATTATGGCTACACCTTC.

V usage is TRBV11-2 and J usage is TRBJ2-7; D not resolved. The V end was cut by 4 bases, the J end by 7 bases, with 14 bases between. Germline CDR1 SGHAT, CDR2 FQNNGV. The CDR3 runs 13 residues. The CDR3 bases are TGTGCCAGCAGCTCAGGACCGGTCGGGGAGCAGTACTTC. Its protein is CASSSGPVGEQYF. The variable domain in full, completed from reference TRBV11-2 and TRBJ2-7, reads EAGVAQSPRYKIIEKRQSVAFWCNPISGHATLYWYQQILGQGPKLLIQFQNNGVVDDSQLPKDRFSAERLKGVDSTLKIQPAKLEDSAVYLCASSSGPVGEQYFGPGTRLTVT.

V usage is TRBV7-9 and J usage is TRBJ1-1; no definite D call. The V gene's germline CDR1 is SEHNR and CDR2 FQNEAQ (reference sequence). Trimming stripped 0 bases from V and 1 base from J, with 6 bases between. The CDR3 runs to 14 residues. The CDR3 DNA reads TGTGCCAGCAGCTTAGCCCGTTGGAACACTGAAGCTTTCTTT. This encodes CASSLARWNTEAFF.

The V and J genes are TRBV7-2 and TRBJ1-3, with D hard to call. This CDR3 region has 15 residues. Trimming left V 5 bases short and J 8 bases short, with 19 bases between. Germline values: CDR1 SGHTA, CDR2 FQGNSA. The CDR3 protein is CASSLEGRVHDTIYF. In DNA, the CDR3 is TGTGCCAGCAGCCTAGAAGGCCGGGTCCATGACACCATATATTTT.

A few counts support this clone. The J gene is TRBJ2-7, the V gene TRBV20-1; D is uncertain. Germline CDR1 is DFQATT and CDR2 is SNEGSKA (reference sequence). The CDR3 extends over 11 amino acids. Trimming cost V 3 bases and J 3 bases, with 6 bases left between them. The CDR3 nucleotides read TGCAGTGCTAGTGGGGACTACGAGCAGTACTTC. It is translated as CSASGDYEQYF.

The chain uses TRBV9 and TRBJ2-2; D is ambiguous. The length of the CDR3 is 17 residues. In germline, CDR1 is SGDLS, CDR2 YYNGEE. Trimming pared 0 bases from V and 4 bases from J, leaving 16 bases between. DNA of the CDR3: TGTGCCAGCAGCGTAGTCGCCGAGCCTACCCTCACCGGGGAGCTGTTTTTT. Translated: CASSVVAEPTLTGELFF.

The rearrangement links TRBV5-1 to TRBJ1-5; unclear D gene. The CDR3 covers 15 residues. V was shortened by 1 base and J by 4 bases, with 12 bases between the two germline ends. CDR1 is SGHRS, CDR2 YFSETQ, per germline. In DNA form, the CDR3 reads TGCGCCAGCAGCTTGATGGGGAAATCGAATCAGCCCCAGCATTTT. Residues: CASSLMGKSNQPQHF.

This sequence joins TRBV6-1 and TRBJ1-6; tentatively, D is TRBD1 (5 bases). This CDR3 is 15 amino acids long. CDR1 MNHNS and CDR2 SASEGT come from the germline V gene. Trimming removed 1 base at V and 9 bases at J, with 13 bases between. CDR3: CASSEVWGDGSPLHF. The CDR3 DNA is TGTGCCAGCAGTGAAGTCTGGGGGGATGGTTCACCCCTCCACTTT.

The CDR3 sequence: CASSFYGGASSETQYF. The CDR3, as DNA: TGTGCCAGCAGTTTTTACGGGGGGGCAAGTTCAGAGACCCAGTACTTC. V is TRBV28 and J is TRBJ2-5, with TRBD2 identical over 8 bases. CDR1 is MDHEN, CDR2 SYDVKM, per germline. CDR3 length equals 16 residues. V shed 3 bases, J shed 4 bases, and the junction held 10 bases outside the gene matches. Full variable domain (outside the CDR3, taken from reference TRBV28 and TRBJ2-5): DVKVTQSSRYLVKRTGEKVFLECVQDMDHENMFWYRQDPGLGLRLIYFSYDVKMKEKGDIPEGYSVSREKKERFSLILESASTNQTSMYLCASSFYGGASSETQYFGPGTRLLVL.

The chain recombines TRBV5-1 with TRBJ2-3; perhaps D is TRBD1 or TRBD2 (5 bases each). The CDR3 spans 14 residues. Germline loops: CDR1 SGHRS, CDR2 YFSETQ. The V end lost 3 bases, the J end lost 2 bases, and 10 bases lay between the germline ends. CDR3 region: CASSSGTPTDTQYF. The CDR3 coding sequence is TGCGCCAGCAGCTCGGGGACCCCCACAGATACGCAGTATTTT.

The rearrangement joins TRBV7-9 to TRBJ1-6; TRBD1 agrees at 7 bases. Germline V CDR1 and CDR2: SEHNR, FQNEAQ (reference sequence). The trim removed 6 bases at V and 8 bases at J, leaving 13 bases unmatched. This CDR3 has 16 residues. The CDR3 spells CASSATGSLLDSPLHF. CDR3 in DNA: TGTGCCAGCAGTGCGACAGGGAGTCTTCTGGATTCACCCCTCCACTTT.

This chain connects TRBV19 to TRBJ2-3, with a possible D match to TRBD2 (5 bases). Per the germline V gene, CDR1 is LNHDA and CDR2 is SQIVND (reference sequence). Trimming pared 5 bases from V and 2 bases from J, leaving 14 bases between. CDR3 length: 15 amino acids. The CDR3 nucleotides read TGTGCCAGTAGTCCCCCGGAGGTTTTCACAGATACGCAGTATTTT. Protein product: CASSPPEVFTDTQYF.

This sequence joins TRBV18 and TRBJ2-7, with a tentative D call TRBD1 (5 bases). CDR1 KGHSH and CDR2 LQKENI come from the germline V gene. This CDR3 is built from 14 residues. V was clipped by 3 bases and J by 3 bases, with 12 bases between them. CDR3 region: CASSPQGSSYEQYF. The CDR3 DNA reads as TGTGCCAGCTCACCCCAGGGAAGTAGCTACGAGCAGTACTTC.

The gene calls are TRBV28 and TRBJ1-1; D ambiguous. From germline, CDR1 is MDHEN and CDR2 SYDVKM. The CDR3 runs to 13 residues. Trimming removed 8 bases from V and 1 base from J, with 11 bases in between. CDR3 nucleotides: TGTGCCAGCGTCCCAGCGAGGAACACTGAAGCTTTCTTT. Its protein product is CASVPARNTEAFF.

The V and J genes are TRBV5-1 and TRBJ1-1, with D possibly matching TRBD1 (6 bases). Per the germline V gene, CDR1 is SGHRS and CDR2 is YFSETQ. The CDR3 runs 13 residues. Trimming left V 4 bases short and J 1 base short, with 8 bases between. The CDR3 bases are TGCGCCAGCAGCATCAGGGGGAACACTGAAGCTTTCTTT. This translates into CASSIRGNTEAFF.

This clone was seen a few times. The rearrangement uses TRBV7-9 and TRBJ2-4, with 9 bases that match TRBD2. CDR1 and CDR2 (germline): SEHNR, FQNEAQ (reference sequence). The CDR3 covers 19 residues. Trimming cost V 6 bases and J 0 bases; bases outside gene matches: 15. The CDR3 coding sequence is TGTGCCAGCAGTACCGGGGGGTTCGCGGGAGGGATAGCCAAAAACATTCAGTACTTC. Encoded protein: CASSTGGFAGGIAKNIQYF.

V and J are TRBV19 and TRBJ1-2; D possibly corresponds to TRBD1 (5 bases). V was pared by 0 bases and J by 3 bases, with 5 bases between. Germline loops: CDR1 LNHDA, CDR2 SQIVND (reference sequence). The CDR3 spans 13 residues. As DNA, the CDR3 is TGTGCCAGTAGTATAGACAGGGACTATGGCTACACCTTC. This gives the protein CASSIDRDYGYTF.

In nucleotides, the CDR3 is TGTGCCAGCAGCTCCCGGGGCGCATCCGGGGCCAACGTCCTGACTTTC. Protein product: CASSSRGASGANVLTF. The chain carries TRBV7-2 and TRBJ2-6; TRBD1 or TRBD2 may be the D gene (5 bases each). The CDR3 spans 16 residues. V was cut by 4 bases and J by 4 bases, with 14 bases left in between. CDR1 and CDR2 from the germline V gene are SGHTA and FQGNSA.

The chain links TRBV10-3 to TRBJ2-1; either TRBD1 or TRBD2 may supply D (5 bases each). With 4 bases removed from V and 0 bases from J, the gap between germline ends came to 16 bases. The germline V gene encodes CDR1 ENHRY and CDR2 SYGVKD. CDR3 length: 17 amino acids. In nucleotides, the CDR3 is TGTGCCATCAGTGGATTCAGTGGGACGGGCTCCTACAATGAGCAGTTCTTC. This gives the protein CAISGFSGTGSYNEQFF.

The genes are TRBV7-9 and TRBJ2-3; 7 nucleotides match TRBD1. V shed 5 bases, J shed 1 base, and the junction held 3 bases outside the gene matches. Germline V gives CDR1 SEHNR, CDR2 FQNEAQ (reference sequence). The CDR3 runs to 14 residues. This chain's CDR3 is CASSLGQGTDTQYF. The DNA of the CDR3 is TGTGCCAGCAGCCTTGGACAGGGCACAGATACGCAGTATTTT.

The chain uses TRBV19 and TRBJ1-6, with 7 bases aligning to TRBD1. This CDR3 comprises 17 residues. CDR1 is LNHDA, CDR2 SQIVND, per germline (reference sequence). V was clipped by 4 bases and J by 4 bases; unmatched bases: 10. This CDR3 is CASSTALRDSYNSPLHF. As DNA, the CDR3 is TGTGCCAGTAGTACAGCTCTTCGGGACAGTTATAATTCACCCCTCCACTTT. Drawing the rest from reference TRBV19 and TRBJ1-6, the complete variable domain is DGGITQSPKYLFRKEGQNVTLSCEQNLNHDAMYWYRQDPGQGLRLIYYSQIVNDFQKGDIAEGYSVSREKKESFPLTVTSAQKNPTAFYLCASSTALRDSYNSPLHFGNGTRLTVT.

The chain has TRBV2 and TRBJ2-3, with 11 bases identical to TRBD1. J was trimmed by 2 bases and V by 6 bases; bases with no gene match: 10. The CDR3 sequence is 17 residues long. The germline V gene encodes CDR1 SNHLY and CDR2 FYNNEI. The chain's CDR3 is CASSAGTGGWYTDTQYF. The CDR3 coding sequence is TGTGCCAGCAGCGCCGGGACAGGGGGGTGGTACACAGATACGCAGTATTTT.

The chain combines TRBV28 with TRBJ2-1; 8 positions match TRBD2. V was pared by 3 bases and J by 8 bases, with 12 bases of the junction left unmatched. Per germline, CDR1 MDHEN and CDR2 SYDVKM. The length of the CDR3 is 16 residues. CDR3 nucleotides: TGTGCCAGCAGTTTCCATTCAGCAAGCGGGAGTGATGAGCAGTTCTTC. Protein: CASSFHSASGSDEQFF.

The rearrangement joins TRBV5-4 to TRBJ2-2; no definite D call. The CDR3 is made up of 16 amino acids. Trimming pared 0 bases from V and 4 bases from J, leaving 13 bases between. Germline lookup yields CDR1 SGHNT and CDR2 YYREEE (reference sequence). The CDR3: CASSLGGRAVTGELFF. The CDR3 DNA is TGTGCCAGCAGCTTGGGAGGCCGGGCGGTCACCGGGGAGCTGTTTTTT.

This clone was recorded once. This rearrangement joins TRBV6-5 to TRBJ1-4, with TRBD1 matching over 7 bases. Unmatched junction bases numbered 8, after V lost 6 bases and J lost 4 bases. Germline V gives CDR1 MNHEY, CDR2 SVGAGI. CDR3 length equals 15 residues. This chain's CDR3 is CASSAGTANNEKLFF. DNA for the CDR3: TGTGCCAGCAGCGCCGGGACAGCGAATAATGAAAAACTGTTTTTT.

This clone is a singleton in its sample. The V call is TRBV5-1, the J call TRBJ2-5; 10 bases are shared with TRBD2. The V gene end was trimmed by 4 bases and the J gene end by 5 bases; junction bases not matched to a gene: 8. CDR1 and CDR2 from the germline V gene are SGHRS and YFSETQ. The CDR3 is made up of 15 amino acids. The CDR3 bases are TGCGCCAGCAGCATGAGCGGGGGGGCCTTGGAGACCCAGTACTTC. It yields the protein CASSMSGGALETQYF.

The chain uses TRBV7-3 and TRBJ1-6; maybe TRBD1 (5 bases). Germline assignment: CDR1 SGHTA and CDR2 FQGTGA. The V end lost 2 bases, the J end lost 8 bases, and 7 bases lay between the germline ends. This CDR3 is built from 13 residues. For the CDR3, the DNA is TGTGCCAGCAGCTTAGGGGCGGATTCACCCCTCCACTTT. Amino acid sequence: CASSLGADSPLHF.